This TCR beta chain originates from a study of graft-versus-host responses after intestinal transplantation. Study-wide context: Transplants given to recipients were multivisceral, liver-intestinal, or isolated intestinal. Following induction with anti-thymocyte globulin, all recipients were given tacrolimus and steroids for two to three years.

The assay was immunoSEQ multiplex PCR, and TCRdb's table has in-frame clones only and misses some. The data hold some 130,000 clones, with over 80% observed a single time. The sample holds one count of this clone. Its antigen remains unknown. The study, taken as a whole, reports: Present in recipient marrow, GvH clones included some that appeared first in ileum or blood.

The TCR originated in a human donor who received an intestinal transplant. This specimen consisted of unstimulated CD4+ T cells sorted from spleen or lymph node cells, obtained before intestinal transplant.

CDR3 nucleotide sequence: TGTGCCAGCAGCCGAGCCGATAGCAATCAGCCCCAGCATTTT. Translating it yields CASSRADSNQPQHF. The chain uses TRBV7-9 and TRBJ1-5; D call uncertain. Deletions cut 5 bases from V and 0 bases from J, with 8 bases between. This CDR3 spans 14 amino acids. Germline lookup yields CDR1 SEHNR and CDR2 FQNEAQ (reference sequence).